Detailed here is one TCR beta chain. J gave up 2 bases and V 2 bases, and 11 bases lay outside the gene matches. Looked up from germline, CDR1 is SNHLY and CDR2 is FYNNEI. The CDR3 is made up of 19 amino acids. These data are taken from a study of shared clonotypes between healthy human individuals. Researchers ran the assay at a deep level. It was approximately 280 ng DNA, about 30,000 T cell genomes, that went into each replicate PCR of unsorted PBMC. The sequenced material, unsorted PBMC DNA, was run on ten immunoSEQ deep assay plates. The authors' processing: In the immunoSEQ data, sequences were junction-only and lacked quality scores, so filtering differed. Libraries were prepared by immunoSEQ multiplex PCR; TCRdb keeps only in-frame clonotypes and omits some of them. V, J and clone size derive from that table, while D and trimming were established from the DNA sequence. Among approximately 510,000 clones listed, about four fifths were seen once.

This clonotype was sampled from a woman between 40 and 50 years old in good health. Some clones in this sample may be carry-over from other donors' samples. The chain recombines TRBV2 with TRBJ2-5; 13 positions agree with TRBD2. Sequencing was carried out using PBMCs. CDR3 DNA sequence: TGTGCCAGCAGTGAACTCTTGACTAGCGGGAGGACTAAACAAGAGACCCAGTACTTC. Protein sequence: CASSELLTSGRTKQETQYF. Together with reference TRBV2 and TRBJ2-5, the CDR3 gives the full variable domain: EPEVTQTPSHQVTQMGQEVILRCVPISNHLYFYWYRQILGQKVEFLVSFYNNEISEKSEIFDDQFSVERPDGSNFTLKIRSTKLEDSAMYFCASSELLTSGRTKQETQYFGPGTRLLVL.